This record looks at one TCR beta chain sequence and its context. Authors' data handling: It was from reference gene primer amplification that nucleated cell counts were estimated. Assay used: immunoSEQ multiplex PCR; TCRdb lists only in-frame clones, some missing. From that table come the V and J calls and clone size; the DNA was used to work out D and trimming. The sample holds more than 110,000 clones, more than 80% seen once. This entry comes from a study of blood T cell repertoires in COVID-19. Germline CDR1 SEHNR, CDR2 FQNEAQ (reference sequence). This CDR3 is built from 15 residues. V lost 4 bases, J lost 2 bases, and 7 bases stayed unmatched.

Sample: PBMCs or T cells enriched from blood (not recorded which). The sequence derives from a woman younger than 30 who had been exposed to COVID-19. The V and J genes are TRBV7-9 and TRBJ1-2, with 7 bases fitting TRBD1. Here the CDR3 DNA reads TGTGCCAGCAGCTCGACAGGGAGAATAAACTATGGCTACACCTTC. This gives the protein CASSSTGRINYGYTF.